This passage covers 28 T cell receptor beta chains from one sample sequenced in a study of OX40 agonist ivuxolimab in advanced cancers. The method was immunoSEQ multiplex PCR; TCRdb's version includes in-frame clones alone and lacks a portion of them. This table holds around 46,000 clones, approximately 91% found once. Sequences were derived from CD4+ or CD8+ T cells sorted from blood, sampled in a trial of the OX40 agonist ivuxolimab. These receptors originate from an adult with an advanced solid tumor such as melanoma, head and neck, liver or kidney cancer.

The sample holds a few counts of this clone. The V gene is TRBV7-3, the J gene TRBJ1-1; no reliable D call. With 0 bases removed from V and 3 bases from J, the gap between germline ends came to 5 bases. Germline V lookup: CDR1 SGHTA, CDR2 FQGTGA. CDR3 length equals 13 residues. The CDR3 nucleotides read TGTGCCAGCAGCTTAACAGGGCACACTGAAGCTTTCTTT. This codes for CASSLTGHTEAFF.

The chain joins TRBV5-1 to TRBJ2-5; TRBD2 matches at 9 bases. The J segment lost 5 bases and the V segment lost 0 bases, leaving 11 bases of the junction unmatched. This CDR3 is built from 17 residues. Germline loops: CDR1 SGHRS, CDR2 YFSETQ. CDR3 sequence reads: CASSLGWREGPRETQYF. CDR3 nucleotides: TGCGCCAGCAGCTTGGGCTGGCGGGAGGGCCCTCGGGAGACCCAGTACTTC.

The chain couples TRBV4-3 to TRBJ2-7; 7 bases are shared with TRBD1. There are 14 residues in the CDR3. CDR1 is LGHNA, CDR2 YSLEER, per germline. V trimming: 0 bases; J trimming: 2 bases; junction bases outside the gene matches: 1. CDR3 in amino acids: CASSQDGTAYEQYF. DNA of the CDR3: TGCGCCAGCAGCCAAGATGGGACAGCCTACGAGCAGTACTTC.

The rearrangement uses TRBV7-8 and TRBJ2-3; 12 bases agree with TRBD2. Germline assignment: CDR1 SGHVS and CDR2 FQNEAQ. Germline trimming cut 5 bases from V and 7 bases from J; bases unmatched to any gene: 7. This CDR3 is 15 amino acids long. The CDR3 bases are TGTGCCAGCAGCCTTACGACTAGCGGGAGAAATACGCAGTATTTT. As protein: CASSLTTSGRNTQYF.

The rearrangement links TRBV29-1 to TRBJ2-2, with D hard to call. The CDR3 loop spans 15 amino acids. V lost 3 bases, J lost 0 bases, and 11 bases lay in between. The V gene's germline CDR1 is SQVTM and CDR2 ANQGSEA. This CDR3 is CSVDWAESNTGELFF. CDR3 coding DNA: TGCAGCGTTGACTGGGCGGAATCGAACACCGGGGAGCTGTTTTTT.

This chain links TRBV20-1 with TRBJ1-2; D is perhaps TRBD1 (6 bases). The germline gives CDR1 DFQATT, CDR2 SNEGSKA (reference sequence). CDR3 size: 10 residues. The CDR3 spells CSGQNYGYTF. As DNA, the CDR3 is TGCAGCGGACAGAACTATGGCTACACCTTC.

The rearrangement joins TRBV28 to TRBJ2-1; 8 bases fit TRBD1. The V gene's germline CDR1 is MDHEN and CDR2 SYDVKM. This CDR3 region has 15 residues. V was clipped by 2 bases and J by 6 bases; unmatched bases: 6. The CDR3 reads CASSLVGQGVNEQFF. Written as DNA, the CDR3 is TGTGCCAGCAGTTTAGTAGGACAGGGTGTCAATGAGCAGTTCTTC.

The chain is built from TRBV27 and TRBJ2-1, with D perhaps TRBD2 (5 bases). The CDR3 extends over 12 amino acids. The germline V and J ends were trimmed by 3 bases and 8 bases, with 8 bases remaining between them. Germline CDR1 MNHEY, CDR2 SMNVEV (reference sequence). The CDR3 reads CASSFGRDEQFF. Written as DNA, the CDR3 is TGTGCCAGCAGTTTTGGGCGGGATGAGCAGTTCTTC.

The V gene is TRBV15, the J gene TRBJ2-5, with D unclear. The CDR3 spans 15 residues. Germline values: CDR1 LNHNV, CDR2 YYDKDF (reference sequence). V shed 0 bases and J shed 2 bases, with 10 bases lying between them. The CDR3: CATSRDDTMQETQYF. The DNA of the CDR3 is TGTGCCACCAGCAGAGATGACACAATGCAAGAGACCCAGTACTTC.

This chain joins TRBV13 and TRBJ2-3; TRBD2 matches 16 bases. CDR1 is PRHDT and CDR2 is FYEKMQ in the germline V gene (reference sequence). The CDR3 consists of 19 residues. Germline trimming cut 4 bases from V and 4 bases from J; bases unmatched to any gene: 11. CDR3 sequence reads: CASSSPGLAGGFLPDTQYF. In DNA form, the CDR3 reads TGTGCCAGCAGCTCCCCGGGACTAGCGGGGGGGTTCCTCCCAGATACGCAGTATTTT.

This chain uses TRBV6-5 with TRBJ1-5; D not resolved. Trimming removed 0 bases from V and 4 bases from J, with 7 bases in between. The CDR3 loop spans 14 amino acids. The germline V gene has CDR1 MNHEY and CDR2 SVGAGI. In nucleotides, the CDR3 is TGTGCCAGCAGTTACTCGAACGGGAATCAGCCCCAGCATTTT. Encoded protein: CASSYSNGNQPQHF.

This rearrangement joins TRBV6-6 to TRBJ2-7; weak D call: TRBD2 (6 bases). This CDR3 region has 15 residues. With 4 bases removed from V and 6 bases from J, the gap between germline ends came to 19 bases. Germline V CDR1 and CDR2: MNHNY, SVGAGI (reference sequence). This CDR3 is CASSWTTRSNSEQYF. The CDR3 DNA sequence: TGTGCCAGCAGTTGGACTACCCGGAGCAATAGCGAGCAGTACTTC.

The chain uses TRBV4-1 and TRBJ2-5, with TRBD2 identical over 12 bases. The ends lost 1 base at V and 5 bases at J; junction bases unmatched: 8. The V gene's germline CDR1 is MGHRA and CDR2 YSYEKL. CDR3 length: 17 amino acids. The CDR3 reads CASSQGTSGGLRETQYF. The CDR3 coding sequence is TGCGCCAGCAGCCAAGGAACTAGCGGGGGGCTGCGGGAGACCCAGTACTTC.

This clone was seen just once. The chain links TRBV11-2 to TRBJ1-2, with D perhaps TRBD1 (5 bases). Germline V gene sequence: CDR1 SGHAT, CDR2 FQNNGV. The CDR3 spans 12 residues. The V gene lost 5 bases and the J gene lost 7 bases, with 11 bases spanning the gap. DNA of the CDR3: TGTGCCAGCAGCACCCTAGACAGTGGCTACACCTTC. Translated: CASSTLDSGYTF.

This chain uses TRBV6-6 with TRBJ2-7, with D possibly TRBD2 on 5 matching bases. Germline V CDR1 and CDR2: MNHNY, SVGAGI (reference sequence). The V gene lost 4 bases and the J gene lost 2 bases, with 9 bases spanning the gap. The CDR3 is 13 residues long. CDR3 residues: CASSWTGAYEQYF. Here the CDR3 DNA reads TGTGCCAGCAGTTGGACCGGGGCCTACGAGCAGTACTTC.

CDR3 DNA sequence: TGTGCCAGCAGCCAGGGACAGCTCCAAGAGACCCAGTACTTC. Translation gives CASSQGQLQETQYF. The chain recombines TRBV7-9 with TRBJ2-5, with TRBD1 matching 7 bases. Germline V lookup: CDR1 SEHNR, CDR2 FQNEAQ (reference sequence). The CDR3 covers 14 residues. The J segment lost 1 base and the V segment lost 5 bases, leaving 4 bases of the junction unmatched.

V is TRBV7-9 and J is TRBJ2-1; D is possibly TRBD2 (5 bases). The CDR3 is 17 residues long. Looked up from germline, CDR1 is SEHNR and CDR2 is FQNEAQ (reference sequence). Trimming took off 5 bases at V and 0 bases at J, with 17 bases between the two ends. Here the CDR3 reads CASSQSTARGSYNEQFF. CDR3 in DNA: TGTGCCAGCAGCCAAAGTACCGCCCGGGGCTCCTACAATGAGCAGTTCTTC.

The chain recombines TRBV28 with TRBJ2-3; 8 bases are a match to TRBD1. The CDR3 is made up of 17 amino acids. Losses at the gene ends were 3 bases for V and 3 bases for J; bases not matched to a gene: 11. Germline V lookup: CDR1 MDHEN, CDR2 SYDVKM. DNA for the CDR3: TGTGCCAGCAGTTTTAGCCCCCAGGGGGCCTTTACAGATACGCAGTATTTT. Translated: CASSFSPQGAFTDTQYF.

This chain links TRBV23-1 with TRBJ1-1, with D hard to call. TRBV23-1 is placed among ORFs of uncertain function. CDR3 length equals 14 residues. Trimming shortened V by 3 bases and J by 7 bases, and 15 bases separated the two germline ends. The chain's CDR3 is CASSHPDGDHEAFF. DNA for the CDR3: TGCGCCAGCAGTCATCCCGACGGAGACCATGAAGCTTTCTTT.

This clone was detected once. The chain employs TRBV10-2 and TRBJ1-3; D perhaps matches TRBD1 (6 bases). The CDR3 extends over 13 amino acids. V was shortened by 8 bases and J by 4 bases, with 12 bases between the two germline ends. In germline, CDR1 is WSHSY, CDR2 SAAADI. CDR3 sequence (DNA): TGCGCCAGCGGAAGGGACACCGGAAACACCATATATTTT. Translation gives CASGRDTGNTIYF.

The J gene is TRBJ2-1, the V gene TRBV9; D is unresolved. CDR3 size: 13 residues. The V end lost 4 bases, the J end lost 0 bases, and 5 bases lay between the germline ends. Per the germline V gene, CDR1 is SGDLS and CDR2 is YYNGEE. The CDR3 nucleotides read TGTGCCAGCAGCTCAAGCTCCTACAATGAGCAGTTCTTC. As protein: CASSSSSYNEQFF.

J is TRBJ1-3 and V is TRBV27; D not resolved. The CDR3 length is 18 residues. Germline V CDR1 and CDR2: MNHEY, SMNVEV (reference sequence). The V end was cut by 5 bases, the J end by 0 bases, with 20 bases between. Here the CDR3 DNA reads TGTGCCAGCAGTCGATCCATGACCACCGGGCTCTCTGGAAACACCATATATTTT. It encodes CASSRSMTTGLSGNTIYF.

V and J are TRBV28 and TRBJ2-5, with no clear D. Trimming left V 6 bases short and J 5 bases short, with 7 bases between. The CDR3 is 11 amino acids. Germline V gene data show CDR1 as MDHEN and CDR2 as SYDVKM. CDR3 residues: CASSQWETQYF. DNA of the CDR3: TGTGCCAGCAGCCAGTGGGAGACCCAGTACTTC.

This chain joins TRBV9 and TRBJ1-4; perhaps TRBD1 as D (6 bases). Trimming stripped 3 bases from V and 7 bases from J, with 13 bases between. CDR3 length: 14 residues. CDR1 and CDR2 from the germline V gene are SGDLS and YYNGEE. In DNA, the CDR3 is TGTGCCAGCAGCGAGACAGGCGTTGGTGAAAAACTGTTTTTT. It is translated as CASSETGVGEKLFF.

The V call is TRBV28, the J call TRBJ2-7, with D maybe TRBD1 (6 bases). The CDR3 extends over 12 amino acids. V was shortened by 6 bases and J by 5 bases, with 11 bases between the two germline ends. Germline V CDR1 and CDR2: MDHEN, SYDVKM. The CDR3 coding sequence is TGTGCCAGCAGGTCCACAGGGAACGAGCAGTACTTC. This gives the protein CASRSTGNEQYF.

The chain carries TRBV6-1 and TRBJ1-2; D call uncertain. CDR1 and CDR2 (germline): MNHNS, SASEGT. The CDR3 contains 11 residues. V lost 2 bases and J 11 bases, leaving 9 bases between the germline ends. CDR3 in amino acids: CASSEYGVYTF. In nucleotides, the CDR3 is TGTGCCAGCAGTGAATACGGGGTTTACACCTTC.

The chain carries TRBV28 and TRBJ2-7; tentative D call: TRBD2 (5 bases). Trimming pared 5 bases from V and 6 bases from J, leaving 23 bases between. The CDR3 is 16 residues long. CDR1 and CDR2 (germline): MDHEN, SYDVKM. CDR3 bases: TGTGCCAGCAGTGCGCGGGCTGACTACAGTCGGTCCGAGCAGTACTTC. Translated: CASSARADYSRSEQYF.

The J gene is TRBJ1-2, the V gene TRBV7-2; 8 bases align to TRBD1. V lost 3 bases, J lost 2 bases, and 5 bases stayed unmatched. This CDR3 spans 15 amino acids. CDR1 and CDR2 (germline): SGHTA, FQGNSA. The CDR3 bases are TGTGCCAGCAGCTTCTGGACAGGGATAAACTATGGCTACACCTTC. Protein sequence: CASSFWTGINYGYTF.